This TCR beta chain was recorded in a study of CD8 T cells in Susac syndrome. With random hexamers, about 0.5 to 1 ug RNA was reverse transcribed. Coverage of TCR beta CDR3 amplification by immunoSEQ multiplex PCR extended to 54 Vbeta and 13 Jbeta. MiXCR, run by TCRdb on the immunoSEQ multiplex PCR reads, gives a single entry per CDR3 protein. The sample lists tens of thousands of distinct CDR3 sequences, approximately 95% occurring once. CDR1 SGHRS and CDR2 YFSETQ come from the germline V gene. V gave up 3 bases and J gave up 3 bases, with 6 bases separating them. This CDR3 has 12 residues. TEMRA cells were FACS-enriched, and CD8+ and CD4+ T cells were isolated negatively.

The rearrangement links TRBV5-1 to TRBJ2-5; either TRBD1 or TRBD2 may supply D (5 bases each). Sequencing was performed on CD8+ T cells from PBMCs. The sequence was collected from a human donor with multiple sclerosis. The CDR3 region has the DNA TGCGCCAGCAGCTGGGGGAAAGAGACCCAGTACTTC. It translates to CASSWGKETQYF.